The entry below gives a single T cell receptor beta chain sequence along with its context. The data derive from a study of blood T cell repertoires in COVID-19. In germline, CDR1 is LGHDT, CDR2 YNNKEL (reference sequence). Trimming took 1 base from V and 6 from J; bases not matched to a gene: 3. The CDR3 is 14 amino acids. Original analysis: Researchers report that nucleated cell counts were estimated from reference gene primer amplification. Profiling relied on immunoSEQ multiplex PCR, and the TCRdb table lists in-frame clones only, not all of them. That table supplies the V and J calls and clone size; D and trimming were determined from the DNA. The table has about 330,000 clones, more than 80% seen once.

The chain links TRBV3-1 (or the pseudogene TRBV3-2) to TRBJ1-5; 7 nucleotides agree with TRBD1. The sequenced sample was peripheral blood. This receptor was obtained from a man between 18 and 29 years old who had recovered from COVID-19. The DNA for the CDR3 is TGTGCCAGCAGCCAAGCAGGGGACAGTCAGCCCCAGCATTTT. It yields the protein CASSQAGDSQPQHF.